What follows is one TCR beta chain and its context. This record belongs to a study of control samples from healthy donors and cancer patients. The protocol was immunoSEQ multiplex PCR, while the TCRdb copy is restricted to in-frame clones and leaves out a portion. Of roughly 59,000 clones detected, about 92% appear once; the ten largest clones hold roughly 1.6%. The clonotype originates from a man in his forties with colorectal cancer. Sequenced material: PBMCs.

CDR3 sequence (DNA): TGTGCCAGCAGCTTAAGGTATCCAGTTGCTAGCACAGATACGCAGTATTTT. This gives the protein CASSLRYPVASTDTQYF. The chain carries TRBV7-2 and TRBJ2-3; no clear D. The CDR3 has 17 amino acids. V was clipped by 2 bases and J by 0 bases, with 15 bases between them. Germline CDR1 is SGHTA and CDR2 is FQGNSA.